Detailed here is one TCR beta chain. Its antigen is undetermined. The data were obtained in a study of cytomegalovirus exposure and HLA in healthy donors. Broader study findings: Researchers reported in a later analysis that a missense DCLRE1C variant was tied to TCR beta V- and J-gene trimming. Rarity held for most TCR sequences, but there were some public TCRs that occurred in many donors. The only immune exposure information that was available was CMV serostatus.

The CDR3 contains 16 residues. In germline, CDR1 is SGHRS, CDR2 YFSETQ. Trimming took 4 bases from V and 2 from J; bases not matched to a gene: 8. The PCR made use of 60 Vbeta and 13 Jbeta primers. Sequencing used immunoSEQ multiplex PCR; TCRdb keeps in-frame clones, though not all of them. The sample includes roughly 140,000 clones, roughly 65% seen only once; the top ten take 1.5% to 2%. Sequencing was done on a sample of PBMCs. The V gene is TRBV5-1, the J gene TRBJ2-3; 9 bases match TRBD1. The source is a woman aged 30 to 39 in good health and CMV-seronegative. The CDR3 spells CASSLLTGGTTDTQYF. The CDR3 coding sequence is TGCGCCAGCAGCCTCCTGACAGGGGGAACCACAGATACGCAGTATTTT.